Below, 20 T cell receptor beta chains from the same sample are listed, as sequenced in a study of T cell clonality in common variable immunodeficiency. The table came from immunoSEQ multiplex PCR; TCRdb's copy has only in-frame clones and leaves some out. Reported are around 15,000 clones; the ten largest clones contain around 4.7%. These receptors lack a known antigen. Whole-study findings and limits: Common variable immunodeficiency TCR beta sequences reportedly had fewer deletions and N-nucleotide insertions.

Source material: peripheral blood mononuclear cells. The receptors were sampled from a human donor with common variable immunodeficiency.

Notes on this clone: The DNA ends 3 residues before the CDR3 does, and the rest of the CDR3 is filled in from the germline J gene. V is TRBV20-1 and J is TRBJ2-1; TRBD2 aligns across 9 bases. The V gene end was trimmed by 5 bases and the J gene end by 3 bases; junction bases not matched to a gene: 5. CDR3 length: 14 amino acids. CDR1 is DFQATT and CDR2 is SNEGSKA in the germline V gene (reference sequence). The CDR3 loop is CSALGTSSYNEQFF. Incomplete CDR3 DNA: TGCAGTGCTCTGGGGACTAGCAGCTACAATGAG.

A remark on this clone: The read falls 3 residues short of the CDR3 end, and the missing part is taken from the germline J gene. V usage is TRBV6-1 and J usage is TRBJ1-2, with D hard to call. Per the germline V gene, CDR1 is MNHNS and CDR2 is SASEGT. V dropped 3 bases and J dropped 1 base, with 12 bases sitting between them. The CDR3 runs to 15 residues. The covered CDR3 bases are TGTGCCAGCAGTGATTTAGTTGTCGTTAACTATGGC. Protein product: CASSDLVVVNYG. In full, the CDR3 reads CASSDLVVVNYGYTF.

The DNA read from the CDR3 is TGCGCCAGCAGCGGGGGACAGCGAGATACG. Protein product: CASSGGQRDT. The whole CDR3 is CASSGGQRDTQYF. The chain combines TRBV5-1 with TRBJ2-3, with TRBD1 matching 7 bases. The CDR3 end is not reached by the read, which stops 3 residues before it; the germline J gene fills it in. Germline values: CDR1 SGHRS, CDR2 YFSETQ. The CDR3 runs 13 residues. With V trimmed by 4 bases and J by 5 bases, 4 bases remained unmatched.

Note on this clone: The read terminates 3 residues before the CDR3 end, so the remaining end is supplied by the germline J gene. The chain combines TRBV7-3 with TRBJ2-2; D unclear. V lost 5 bases to trimming and J lost 6 bases, with 10 bases between them. The V gene's germline CDR1 is SGHTA and CDR2 FQGTGA. This CDR3 spans 13 amino acids. The CDR3 bases that were read are TGTGCCAGCAGCAAGGGCCCCTCCGGGGAG. This sequence encodes CASSKGPSGE. The full CDR3 protein is CASSKGPSGELFF.

Regarding this clone: The read ends 3 residues before the CDR3 terminus; that terminus is restored from the germline J gene. The V call is TRBV2, the J call TRBJ2-5; 9 bases map to TRBD2. The J segment lost 5 bases and the V segment lost 5 bases, leaving 12 bases of the junction unmatched. The CDR3 runs 16 residues. In germline, CDR1 is SNHLY, CDR2 FYNNEI. The CDR3 here is CASSPGVAGAGETQYF. The CDR3 bases that were read are TGTGCCAGCAGTCCTGGGGTAGCGGGGGCGGGGGAGACC.

On this clone itself: The read terminates 3 residues before the CDR3 end, so the remaining end is supplied by the germline J gene. V usage is TRBV5-1 and J usage is TRBJ1-6, with TRBD1 as a possible D gene (6 bases). The length of the CDR3 is 16 residues. CDR1 and CDR2 from the germline V gene are SGHRS and YFSETQ. The V and J ends lost 0 bases and 8 bases respectively, with 15 bases between them. The CDR3 here is CASSLEVLDSHSPLHF. CDR3 bases read: TGCGCCAGCAGCTTGGAAGTCTTGGACAGCCATTCACCC. Looking up the rest from reference TRBV5-1 and TRBJ1-6 gives the full variable domain: KAGVTQTPRYLIKTRGQQVTLSCSPISGHRSVSWYQQTPGQGLQFLFEYFSETQRNKGNFPGRFSGRQFSNSRSEMNVSTLELGDSALYLCASSLEVLDSHSPLHFGNGTRLTVT.

Turning to this clone: Read data end 3 residues before the CDR3 end; the end is taken from the germline J gene. The chain carries TRBV29-1 and TRBJ2-5; D is perhaps TRBD1 (6 bases). Trimming removed 4 bases from V and 3 bases from J, with 15 bases in between. The CDR3 spans 14 residues. In germline, CDR1 is SQVTM, CDR2 ANQGSEA. This CDR3 is CSVARGDTKETQYF. CDR3 bases read: TGCAGCGTTGCACGTGGGGACACCAAAGAGACC.

A note on this clone: Read sequence stops 3 residues before the CDR3 end, and the germline J gene provides the missing end. The rearrangement uses TRBV3-1 (or the pseudogene TRBV3-2) and TRBJ2-7, with D possibly matching TRBD2 (5 bases). Trimming took off 3 bases at V and 0 bases at J, with 9 bases between the two ends. CDR3 length: 14 residues. Germline CDR1 LGHDT, CDR2 YNNKEL (reference sequence). CDR3 sequence reads: CASSHRGYSYEQYF. Partial CDR3 DNA: TGTGCCAGCAGCCACCGGGGATACTCCTACGAG.

About this clone itself: The CDR3 end lies 3 residues beyond the end of the read and is filled in from the germline J gene. The rearrangement links TRBV6-2 or TRBV6-3 to TRBJ2-7; 13 nucleotides align to TRBD2. The trim removed 2 bases at V and 2 bases at J, leaving 3 bases unmatched. The CDR3 spans 16 residues. The V gene's germline CDR1 is MNHEY and CDR2 SVGEGT. The CDR3 bases that were read are TGTGCCAGCAGTTACGGGACTAGCGGGGCCCCCTACGAG. This translates into CASSYGTSGAPYE. The whole CDR3 sequence reads CASSYGTSGAPYEQYF.

With regard to this clone: The CDR3 end falls 3 residues outside the read, so it is completed with the germline J gene. The genes are TRBV7-6 and TRBJ2-5; 12 nucleotides agree with TRBD1. V lost 0 bases and J lost 7; bases outside the gene matches: 3. This CDR3 spans 15 amino acids. CDR1 is SGHVS and CDR2 is FNYEAQ in the germline V gene. The sequenced CDR3 bases are TGTGCCAGCAGCTTAGCACCGGGACAGGGGGCGACC. This gives the protein CASSLAPGQGAT. The whole CDR3 sequence reads CASSLAPGQGATQYF. Full variable domain (outside the CDR3, taken from reference TRBV7-6 and TRBJ2-5): GAGVSQSPRYKVTKRGQDVALRCDPISGHVSLYWYRQALGQGPEFLTYFNYEAQQDKSGLPNDRFSAERPEGSISTLTIQRTEQRDSAMYRCASSLAPGQGATQYFGPGTRLLVL.

Frequency places this clone as medium-sized (0.01 to 0.1%). The part of the CDR3 DNA that was read is TGCGCCAGCAGCTTACAACCCGAACAGGGGGGAAGGGAAAAA. Its translation: CASSLQPEQGGREK. The entire CDR3 protein is CASSLQPEQGGREKLFF. This chain uses TRBV5-1 with TRBJ1-4; 8 bases fit TRBD1. The read falls 3 residues short of the CDR3 end, and the missing part is taken from the germline J gene. The CDR3 extends over 17 amino acids. With 2 bases clipped from V and 8 bases from J, the junction kept 14 bases outside the gene matches. Germline values: CDR1 SGHRS, CDR2 YFSETQ.

This clone is deemed medium-sized by its frequency. The missing CDR3 end, 3 residues past where the read stops, is filled in from the germline J gene. The chain uses TRBV30 and TRBJ1-6, with D possibly being TRBD1 (5 bases). The CDR3 is made up of 13 amino acids. Germline V CDR1 and CDR2: GTSNPN, SVGIG (reference sequence). The ends were cut back, 6 bases at V and 4 bases at J, with 10 bases in the middle. CDR3 amino acids: CACTRTYNSPLHF. The sequenced CDR3 bases are TGTGCCTGCACCAGGACATATAATTCACCC.

As regards this clone: The read halts 3 residues ahead of the CDR3 end, with the missing end drawn from the germline J gene. This chain uses TRBV6-2 or TRBV6-3 with TRBJ2-5; 9 bases match TRBD2. Per the germline V gene, CDR1 is MNHEY and CDR2 is SVGEGT. The CDR3 has 16 residues. V gave up 2 bases and J gave up 5 bases; unmatched junction bases: 9. The CDR3 region is CASSYGRAGGPETQYF. The CDR3 DNA, read in part, is TGTGCCAGCAGTTACGGGAGGGCGGGAGGGCCGGAGACC.

About this clone itself: The read halts 3 residues ahead of the CDR3 end, with the missing end drawn from the germline J gene. V gene TRBV5-1 combines with J gene TRBJ2-3, with D possibly matching TRBD1 (6 bases). V gave up 4 bases and J gave up 0 bases, with 15 bases separating them. Looked up from germline, CDR1 is SGHRS and CDR2 is YFSETQ. The CDR3 is 16 residues long. The CDR3 region is CASSLGQNPSTDTQYF. The DNA read from the CDR3 is TGCGCCAGCAGCCTCGGACAGAATCCTAGCACAGATACG.

Comments on this clone: The read gets to within 3 residues of the CDR3 end, and the germline J gene fills in the rest. V gene TRBV6-2 or TRBV6-3 combines with J gene TRBJ2-1, with a weak D call TRBD2 (5 bases). With 4 bases removed from V and 6 bases from J, the gap between germline ends came to 22 bases. This CDR3 has 17 amino acids. The V gene's germline CDR1 is MNHEY and CDR2 SVGEGT. The sequenced CDR3 bases are TGTGCCAGCAGTTCCAGGACTCTCGCCAACCCGGGCAATGAG. Translation: CASSSRTLANPGNE. The whole CDR3 protein is CASSSRTLANPGNEQFF.

As concerns this clone: The CDR3 end is not reached by the read, which stops 3 residues before it; the germline J gene fills it in. The V and J genes are TRBV7-9 and TRBJ2-3; TRBD2 might be the D (5 bases). V gave up 1 base and J gave up 6 bases, with 8 bases separating them. CDR1 SEHNR and CDR2 FQNEAQ come from the germline V gene (reference sequence). The CDR3 totals 13 residues. Incomplete CDR3 DNA: TGTGCCAGCAGCTTAGTTTCGGGGGATACG. Its protein is CASSLVSGDT. The full-length CDR3 reads as CASSLVSGDTQYF.

A note on this clone: The read ends 3 residues early relative to the CDR3; the germline J gene fills the gap. This chain uses TRBV20-1 with TRBJ1-2, with a possible D match to TRBD1 (6 bases). The CDR3 loop spans 12 amino acids. Germline-derived CDR1 and CDR2 are DFQATT and SNEGSKA (reference sequence). The covered CDR3 bases are TGCAGTGCTGGACGACAGGTCATGGGC. Translating gives CSAGRQVMG. The whole CDR3 reads CSAGRQVMGYTF.

As concerns this clone: The read comes to an end 3 residues before the CDR3 does, leaving the germline J gene to fill in the end. This sequence joins TRBV6-1 and TRBJ2-4, with D possibly TRBD1 on 6 matching bases. Looked up from germline, CDR1 is MNHNS and CDR2 is SASEGT. The CDR3 consists of 15 residues. Trimming took off 4 bases at V and 6 bases at J, with 16 bases between the two ends. The CDR3 sequence is CASSAGTQPLNIQYF. Incomplete CDR3 DNA: TGTGCCAGCAGTGCTGGGACACAGCCATTAAACATT.

About this clone itself: The read terminates 3 residues before the CDR3 end, so the remaining end is supplied by the germline J gene. The chain carries TRBV6-2 or TRBV6-3 and TRBJ1-4; D gene unclear. The V gene's germline CDR1 is MNHEY and CDR2 SVGEGT. The CDR3 runs to 14 residues. The V end lost 7 bases, the J end lost 0 bases, and 9 bases lay between the germline ends. The CDR3 spells CASMRHATNEKLFF. The sequenced CDR3 bases are TGTGCCAGCATGCGGCATGCAACTAATGAAAAA.

Turning to this clone: The sequenced fragment ends 3 residues before the CDR3 boundary, so the rest is inferred from the germline J gene. V is TRBV20-1 and J is TRBJ2-5; 14 bases align to TRBD2. The CDR3 has 15 amino acids. Germline CDR1 is DFQATT and CDR2 is SNEGSKA (reference sequence). V gave up 5 bases and J gave up 7 bases; unmatched junction bases: 9. CDR3 DNA, as far as it was read: TGCAGTGCTCACCCGGGGACTAGCGGGGGTAGGACC. It translates to CSAHPGTSGGRT. The entire CDR3 protein reads CSAHPGTSGGRTQYF.